The sequence of this TCR beta chain was determined in a study of blood T cells in healthy people across ages (dated by TCRdb to between 2015 and 2017). Broadly, across the study: In model experiments, template switching captured about one uniquely barcoded TCR beta cDNA molecule for every two T cells. To avoid experimental bias, donors of different ages were distributed randomly across sequencing lanes. Donors were grouped into four age groups: young (average roughly 16 years), middle-aged (under 40), aged (roughly 62) and long-lived (around 80). Using deep sequencing normalized with unique cDNA molecular identifiers, the study measured how TCR beta repertoire diversity changes with age. Using the same blood draw, the study looked at two additional independent replicas of 1 million unique cDNA reads for two donors, one aged 18 to 29 and the other aged 80 or older.

The donors were about 40 Caucasian individuals from Russia, aged roughly 6 to 95 years, who were systemically healthy. Each donor gave roughly 9.5 milliliters of peripheral blood, collected into EDTA-treated Vacutainer tubes. Ficoll-Paque density-gradient centrifugation was used to isolate PBMCs, with at least 7 million per sample. Total RNA, at least 6 micrograms per sample, was extracted from PBMCs with Trizol reagent. The percentages of naive CD45RAhigh/CD27high T cells were determined by flow cytometry on a PBMC aliquot from every donor. The library was generated by 5' RACE. Sequencer: Illumina HiSeq 2500. A second PCR of about 7 to 12 cycles was run with a J-beta primer mix and a sample-barcoded 5' primer. Each TCR beta cDNA molecule received a unique molecular identifier from a template-switch 5' adaptor carrying 12 random nucleotides. Each sample yielded at least 3 million CDR3-containing paired-end reads. All of the RNA was converted into first-strand cDNA using the Mint cDNA synthesis kit, with a TRBC-specific oligonucleotide serving as the primer. Following uracil-DNA glycosylase treatment, a first 18-cycle PCR with universal primers M1SS and BC2_uni_R was performed on all cDNA. In the original analysis: Normalization of each sample was performed by random selection of 1 million high-quality reads, each carrying a distinct molecular identifier. Instead of being binned into consensus sequences, reads that shared molecular identifiers were thrown out. CDR3 identification, clonotype clustering and error correction used MiTCR with a Q25 quality threshold and the strictest error-elimination algorithm. A nonparametric unseen species model with Euler transformation was used to estimate a lower bound on total TCR beta diversity. The raw public reads went through TCRdb reprocessing: fastp at Q25, MiXCR clone calling, in-frame beta chains kept. CDR3 protein duplicates are merged, each entry listing the most common genes and DNA. These V and J calls rely on TCRdb rather than the paper's analysis. This sample gives about 670,000 distinct CDR3 sequences in total; approximately 52% of them show up just once. The biggest ten clones account for about 14% of the sample.

A word on this clonotype: Its antigen has not been determined. No base-level quality is on record; no much larger clone is a single base apart.

The research as a whole found: Because donor CMV infection status was unknown, age-related changes in expanded clonotypes were potentially confounded. Observed TCR beta diversity correlated strongly with the percentage of naive T cells measured by flow cytometry. As age increased, observed TCR beta diversity per million T cells dropped in a roughly linear way, and a significant reduction was already evident by age around 41. Bulk unsorted PBMC profiling prevented conclusive comparison of naive and antigen-experienced compartments. Compared with the aged group, more naive CD4+ T cells, fewer expanded clones and increased TCR diversity were shown by the long-lived group, suggesting age selection. Estimates of total diversity based on one million sequenced T cells were regarded as lower bounds and as underestimates.

The germline V and J ends show losses of 5 bases and 4 bases respectively, and no gene match explains 11 bases of the junction. The CDR3 has 15 amino acids, counting the end cysteine and phenylalanine. Just CDR3 DNA is preserved here, 45 bases in frame from base 1. CDR1 and CDR2 are read off the germline V gene as SGHRS and YFSETQ. The material sequenced was blood. The receptor was derived from a woman older than 75 in good health. The rearranged chain carries TRBV5-1 and TRBJ1-1, and TRBD1 matches 7 of the central bases. The DNA is as follows: TGCGCCAGCAGGGTCGGACAGGAGGGCGGCACTGAAGCTTTCTTT. It translates as CASRVGQEGGTEAFF.